These 9 T cell receptor beta chains came from one sample sequenced in a study of OX40 agonist ivuxolimab in advanced cancers. Repertoires were generated with immunoSEQ multiplex PCR, while TCRdb's copy carries only in-frame clones and drops some. Seen here are about 25,000 clones, 80% to 90% observed once, and the top ten hold less than 50%. Here the sequenced sample was CD4+ or CD8+ T cells sorted from blood, taken in a trial of the OX40 agonist ivuxolimab. The source of these receptors is an adult with an advanced solid tumor such as melanoma, head and neck, liver or kidney cancer.

The V call is TRBV7-9, the J call TRBJ2-3, with 9 bases identical to TRBD2. The germline gives CDR1 SEHNR, CDR2 FQNEAQ (reference sequence). The CDR3 has 15 residues. Trimming removed 5 bases from V and 6 bases from J; junction bases left unmatched: 9. CDR3 amino acids: CASSPLRGGSDTQYF. CDR3 sequence (DNA): TGTGCCAGCAGCCCCTTGCGGGGGGGCTCGGATACGCAGTATTTT.

The chain carries TRBV12-5 and TRBJ2-1; D is unresolved. V lost 6 bases and J 4 bases, leaving 4 bases between the germline ends. The CDR3 is made up of 11 amino acids. The germline V gene encodes CDR1 LGHNT and CDR2 FRNRAP. The CDR3 spells CASGNYNEQFF. The CDR3 coding sequence is TGTGCTAGTGGGAATTACAATGAGCAGTTCTTC. The variable domain in full, completed from reference TRBV12-5 and TRBJ2-1, reads DARVTQTPRHKVTEMGQEVTMRCQPILGHNTVFWYRQTMMQGLELLAYFRNRAPLDDSGMPKDRFSAEMPDATLATLKIQPSEPRDSAVYFCASGNYNEQFFGPGTRLTVL.

The CDR3 sequence is CASSISRLTRHPNTEAFF. The CDR3 nucleotides are TGTGCCAGCTCTATCAGCCGATTAACCAGGCACCCGAACACTGAAGCTTTCTTT. The chain has TRBV7-9 and TRBJ1-1; D is uncertain. This CDR3 region has 18 residues. V lost 8 bases and J lost 1, with 26 bases in between. Germline CDR1 and CDR2: SEHNR and FQNEAQ (reference sequence).

This chain connects TRBV28 to TRBJ2-3; D may correspond to TRBD1 or TRBD2 (7 bases each). V shed 4 bases and J shed 0 bases, with 20 bases lying between them. Germline loops: CDR1 MDHEN, CDR2 SYDVKM. The CDR3 has 18 residues. CDR3 region: CASSWEGAKRTSTDTQYF. CDR3 DNA sequence: TGTGCCAGCAGTTGGGAGGGGGCTAAACGTACTAGCACAGATACGCAGTATTTT.

J is TRBJ2-7 and V is TRBV28, with D maybe TRBD1 (6 bases). This CDR3 is built from 16 residues. The germline V and J ends were trimmed by 3 bases and 0 bases, with 15 bases remaining between them. Germline V lookup: CDR1 MDHEN, CDR2 SYDVKM. CDR3 region: CASSLPRQEISYEQYF. In DNA form, the CDR3 reads TGTGCCAGCAGTTTGCCCCGACAGGAAATCTCCTACGAGCAGTACTTC.

The rearrangement links TRBV2 to TRBJ2-3; D is ambiguous. Deletions cut 4 bases from V and 1 base from J, with 6 bases between. The CDR3 runs to 13 residues. Germline V gives CDR1 SNHLY, CDR2 FYNNEI. As DNA, the CDR3 is TGTGCCAGCAGTGCTACAGGCACAGATACGCAGTATTTT. It yields the protein CASSATGTDTQYF. Combining the CDR3 with reference TRBV2 and TRBJ2-3 gives the whole variable domain EPEVTQTPSHQVTQMGQEVILRCVPISNHLYFYWYRQILGQKVEFLVSFYNNEISEKSEIFDDQFSVERPDGSNFTLKIRSTKLEDSAMYFCASSATGTDTQYFGPGTRLTVL.

This clone was detected only once. The chain carries TRBV29-1 and TRBJ2-7; TRBD1 matches at 10 bases. The germline V gene encodes CDR1 SQVTM and CDR2 ANQGSEA. With 6 bases clipped from V and 4 bases from J, the junction kept 9 bases outside the gene matches. The CDR3 length is 14 residues. The chain's CDR3 is CSVVGTGDRYEQYF. The CDR3 nucleotides read TGCAGCGTGGTCGGGACAGGGGATAGGTACGAGCAGTACTTC.

The J gene is TRBJ2-7, the V gene TRBV27, with D perhaps matching TRBD2 (6 bases). The CDR3 is made up of 14 amino acids. Trimming removed 3 bases from V and 0 bases from J, with 9 bases in between. Looked up from germline, CDR1 is MNHEY and CDR2 is SMNVEV (reference sequence). The CDR3 DNA sequence: TGTGCCAGCAGTTTCCGGGGGAGCTCCTACGAGCAGTACTTC. It translates to CASSFRGSSYEQYF.

The chain couples TRBV27 to TRBJ1-5; D not certain. The CDR3 length is 13 residues. Germline lookup yields CDR1 MNHEY and CDR2 SMNVEV (reference sequence). V dropped 6 bases and J dropped 7 bases, with 13 bases sitting between them. The CDR3 loop reads CASSPNTFQPQHF. As DNA, the CDR3 is TGTGCCAGCAGCCCCAACACCTTCCAGCCCCAGCATTTT.